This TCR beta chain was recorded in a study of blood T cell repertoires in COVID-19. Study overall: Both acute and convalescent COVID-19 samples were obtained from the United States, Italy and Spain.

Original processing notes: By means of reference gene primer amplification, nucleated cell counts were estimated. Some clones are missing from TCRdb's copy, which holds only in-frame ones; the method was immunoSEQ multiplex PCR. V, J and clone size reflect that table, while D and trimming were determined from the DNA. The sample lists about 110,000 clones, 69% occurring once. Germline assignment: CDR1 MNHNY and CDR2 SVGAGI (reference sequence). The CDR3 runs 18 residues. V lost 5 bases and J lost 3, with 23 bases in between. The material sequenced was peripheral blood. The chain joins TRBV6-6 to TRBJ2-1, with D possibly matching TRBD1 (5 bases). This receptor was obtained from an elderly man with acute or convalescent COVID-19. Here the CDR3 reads CASSLKLLASQGYNEQFF. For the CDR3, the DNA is TGTGCCAGCAGTCTCAAACTCCTCGCATCTCAGGGCTACAATGAGCAGTTCTTC.